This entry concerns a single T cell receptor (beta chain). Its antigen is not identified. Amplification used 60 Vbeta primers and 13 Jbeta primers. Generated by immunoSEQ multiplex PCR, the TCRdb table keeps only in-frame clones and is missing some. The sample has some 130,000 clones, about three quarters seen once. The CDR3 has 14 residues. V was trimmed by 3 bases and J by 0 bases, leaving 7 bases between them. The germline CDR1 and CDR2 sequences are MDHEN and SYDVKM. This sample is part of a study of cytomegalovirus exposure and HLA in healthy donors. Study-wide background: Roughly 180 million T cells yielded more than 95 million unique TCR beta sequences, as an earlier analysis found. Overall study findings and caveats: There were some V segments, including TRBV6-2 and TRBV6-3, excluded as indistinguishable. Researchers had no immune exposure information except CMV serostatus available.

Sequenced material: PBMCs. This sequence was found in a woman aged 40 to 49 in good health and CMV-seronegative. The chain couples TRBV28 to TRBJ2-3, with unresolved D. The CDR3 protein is CASSFAESTDTQYF. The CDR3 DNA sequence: TGTGCCAGCAGTTTTGCAGAAAGCACAGATACGCAGTATTTT. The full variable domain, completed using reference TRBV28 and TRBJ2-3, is DVKVTQSSRYLVKRTGEKVFLECVQDMDHENMFWYRQDPGLGLRLIYFSYDVKMKEKGDIPEGYSVSREKKERFSLILESASTNQTSMYLCASSFAESTDTQYFGPGTRLTVL.